The present TCR beta chain was sequenced within a study of blood T cell repertoires in COVID-19. Study details: Acute and convalescent COVID-19 specimens originated in the United States, Italy and Spain.

In Seattle, patients joined the study during active infection and were tracked longitudinally. The CDR3 totals 14 residues. CDR1 is MNHEY and CDR2 is SVGAGI in the germline V gene. The junction had 8 bases not matched to a gene; V was cut back by 10 bases and J by 3 bases. Original analysis: The authors estimated nucleated cell counts from reference gene primer amplification. Method: immunoSEQ multiplex PCR; TCRdb's copy keeps in-frame clones and lacks some. That table furnishes V, J and clone size, whereas the DNA furnished D and trimming. This sample yields 120,000 to 150,000 clones, of which roughly 84% are seen a single time; 7% to 9.5% belongs to the top ten.

The receptor comes from a young man with COVID-19, enrolled during active disease. The J gene is TRBJ2-5, the V gene TRBV6-5, with TRBD2 matching over 10 bases. The material sequenced was peripheral blood. CDR3 loop: CATSGTSAKETQYF. CDR3 in DNA: TGTGCCACCTCCGGGACTAGCGCCAAAGAGACCCAGTACTTC.